This TCR beta chain was obtained from a study of shared clonotypes between healthy human individuals (TCRdb year 2020). As for the study more broadly: The cohort comprised a couple of women and a few men aged 18 to 49 years. For each donor, CD4 naive and CD4 memory were each run on three plates, CD8 naive on two plates, and CD8 memory on one plate. The study deeply sequenced blood TCR repertoires of about 5 healthy adults to estimate repertoire size and the extent of clonotype sharing between individuals. Libraries were prepared and TCR repertoires were sequenced by different laboratories using diverse techniques, in order to increase sequencing depth and limit assay-specific biases. Each donor's leukapheresis produced roughly between about 0.8 and 10 billion PBMCs.

CD8 naive samples were CD45RO-negative cells positively selected for CCR7, giving a CD45RA+CCR7+ population that excluded TemRA cells. Healthy HIV-negative adults with no recently reported acute infections or vaccinations were included as donors. Every donor was a Caucasian adult residing in Nashville, Tennessee, USA. Blood was collected by leukapheresis, and PBMCs were isolated by Ficoll-Histopaque density gradient centrifugation and then cryopreserved in liquid nitrogen vapor phase. Purity and quantity of every magnetically sorted T cell population were checked by analytical flow cytometry. Each sorted fraction had its genomic DNA isolated and then quantified by UV absorbance on a Nanodrop 2000c. As to this clone: Its binding antigen is unknown. The sample holds no much larger clone one base away, and base qualities are not on file.

General findings and caveats noted by the study authors: Because the study included a small number of donors, the genetic and exposure-history diversity represented was limited. Even with the large sequencing depth, rarefaction of the sorted-subset datasets indicated that sequencing was incomplete. Sharing across four donors was observed for around 4.8% of naive CD4, around 3.5% of naive CD8, about 2.3% of memory CD4, and roughly 0.4% of memory CD8 clonotypes. Compared with non-shared clonotypes, the clonotypes found in all four sorted-subset donors had higher generation probabilities. Sampling was restricted to blood, and TCR repertoires in tissues likely differ from the TCR repertoires found in blood. Estimated clonotype richness was generally larger for naive than for memory subsets. Pairwise subsampling indicated that sequencing depth was expected to affect the degree of clonotype sharing among donors.

TCR CDR3 regions were amplified from genomic DNA by multiplex PCR using the deep immunoSEQ assay. Extracted genomic DNA from each cell subset was distributed evenly across all wells of several immunoSEQ 96-well plates, and each plate was treated as a replicate. For sorted subsets, 150 to 200 ng genomic DNA, equal to some 28,000 T cell genomes, was loaded into each replicate PCR. The purified libraries were quantified using a Qubit 3.0 fluorometer, sized with a Bioanalyzer 2100, and then quantified again using the KAPA Library Quantification kit. Every immunoSEQ 96-well plate was sequenced on a separate single-read 150-cycle Illumina NextSeq 550 flow cell. On the authors' methods: The immunoSEQ output contained only junctional sequences without quality scores, so filtering could not match that applied to full-length reads. Sequences were annotated with PyIR, a Python wrapper for IgBLAST v1.9, using IMGT germline references to assign V/J genes and CDR3. Reads were removed for weak V/J assignments (E-value above 1e-6), missing CDR3, stop codons, out-of-frame junctions, or ambiguous translated residues. V3J clonotypes were defined as sequences sharing an identical inferred V gene, J gene, and CDR3 amino acid sequence. Percentage overlap between repertoires was computed as shared unique clonotypes divided by the size of the smaller repertoire. Richness of each repertoire was evaluated using RTK rarefaction, the Chao1 estimator, and Recon v2.1 estimates of unobserved clonotypes. For all TCRbeta clonotypes obtained by the gDNA method from four donors, generation probabilities were computed with OLGA. The table comes from immuneACCESS by way of TCRdb, which keeps in-frame sequences with V and J called. Part of the clones is missing from these tables; in studies checked, under half for an unresolved V gene and the rest for unknown reasons. That table supplies the V and J calls and clone size; D and trimming were determined from the DNA. Recorded for this sample are roughly 2 million clones; around 96% of them occurred a single time. Of the sample, about 1.1% is held by the ten largest clones.

Sequenced sample: naive CD8+ T cells sorted from blood. What this sample's cell subset or site label stands for: CD45RA+CCR7+. This receptor was taken from a man in his late teens or twenties in good health.

The DNA reads TGTGCCAGCAGCGTAGCGGGAGATGGAGATACGCAGTATTTT. It encodes CASSVAGDGDTQYF. The chain was built from TRBV9 and TRBJ2-3; the D gene is perhaps TRBD2, from 6 matching bases. The germline V gene encodes CDR1 SGDLS and CDR2 YYNGEE. Measured from the cysteine to the phenylalanine, the CDR3 is 14 residues long. This entry keeps only the CDR3 DNA: 42 bases, framed from base 1. V and J lose 0 bases and 5 bases, and a span of 10 bases separates them.